Listed here are 13 T cell receptor beta chains from one sample, sequenced in a study of blood T cell repertoires in COVID-19. Generated by immunoSEQ multiplex PCR, the TCRdb table keeps only in-frame clones and is missing some. The data contain some 320,000 clones, almost 85% of them singletons. Sequencing was done on a sample of peripheral blood. All receptors come from a human donor in a cohort sampled during active COVID-19.

The chain combines TRBV14 with TRBJ1-4, with D unclear. Trimming shortened V by 1 base and J by 13 bases, and 10 bases separated the two germline ends. The CDR3 is made up of 12 amino acids. Germline V gene data show CDR1 as SGHDN and CDR2 as FVKESK. CDR3 coding DNA: TGTGCCAGCAGCCAAGGGCGTGGAGGACTGTTTTTT. Protein product: CASSQGRGGLFF.

This sequence joins TRBV30 and TRBJ2-7, with a tentative D call TRBD2 (5 bases). The CDR3 loop spans 12 amino acids. Trimming removed 0 bases at V and 4 bases at J, with 7 bases between. Germline V gene data show CDR1 as GTSNPN and CDR2 as SVGIG (reference sequence). For the CDR3, the DNA is TGTGCCTGGAGTGTAGCGGATTACGAGCAGTACTTC. Encoded protein: CAWSVADYEQYF.

This clone has a handful of counts. The chain joins TRBV6-1 to TRBJ1-5, with D uncertain. Trimming stripped 4 bases from V and 3 bases from J, with 16 bases between. The CDR3 is 16 amino acids. Germline CDR1 MNHNS, CDR2 SASEGT. This CDR3 is CASSVILSGANQPQHF. The CDR3 DNA follows: TGTGCCAGCAGTGTAATCCTGTCGGGAGCCAATCAGCCCCAGCATTTT.

As regards this clone: One end of the junction fails to match germline, which may point to a read error. V usage is TRBV6-5 and J usage is TRBJ2-2; D is unresolved. Germline loops: CDR1 MNHEY, CDR2 SVGAGI. The CDR3 is made up of 15 amino acids. The CDR3 sequence: CASSLKQKNIGELFF. Here the CDR3 DNA reads TGTGCCAGCAGCCTTAAACAGAAGAACATCGGGGAGCTGTTTTTT.

The rearrangement joins TRBV5-6 to TRBJ1-2; no clear D. Trimming stripped 0 bases from V and 6 bases from J, with 12 bases between. Germline values: CDR1 SGHDT, CDR2 YYEEEE. The CDR3 runs to 14 residues. The CDR3 coding sequence is TGTGCCAGCAGCTTGGGTGCGGGTAAGGATGGCTACACCTTC. Protein: CASSLGAGKDGYTF. The entire variable domain, with the rest obtained from reference TRBV5-6 and TRBJ1-2, is as follows: DAGVTQSPTHLIKTRGQQVTLRCSPKSGHDTVSWYQQALGQGPQFIFQYYEEEERQRGNFPDRFSGHQFPNYSSELNVNALLLGDSALYLCASSLGAGKDGYTFGSGTRLTVV.

This chain uses TRBV9 with TRBJ1-6, with 9 bases fitting TRBD1. Per germline, CDR1 SGDLS and CDR2 YYNGEE. The CDR3 covers 18 residues. The V and J ends lost 3 bases and 7 bases, in that order; junction bases with no gene match: 14. The CDR3 region is CASSGGQGREVWNSPLHF. As DNA, the CDR3 is TGTGCCAGCAGCGGGGGACAGGGAAGGGAGGTTTGGAATTCACCCCTCCACTTT.

The rearrangement uses TRBV5-1 and TRBJ1-1, with D possibly being TRBD1 (5 bases). The CDR3 is 11 residues long. The germline V and J ends were trimmed by 6 bases and 10 bases, with 13 bases remaining between them. CDR1 SGHRS and CDR2 YFSETQ come from the germline V gene. The CDR3 DNA is TGCGCCAGCATAATTGGACAAATAGCTTTCTTT. The encoded protein is CASIIGQIAFF.

J is TRBJ2-1 and V is TRBV29-1, with 15 bases that match TRBD2. The CDR3 length is 17 residues. The V segment lost 5 bases and the J segment 1 base; nucleotides outside the gene matches: 6. The germline V gene encodes CDR1 SQVTM and CDR2 ANQGSEA. CDR3 region: CSVTGLAGGSSYNEQFF. The CDR3 nucleotides read TGCAGCGTTACGGGACTAGCGGGGGGCTCGTCCTACAATGAGCAGTTCTTC.

This rearrangement joins TRBV7-2 to TRBJ1-1, with D uncertain. The V and J ends lost 5 bases and 1 base respectively, with 11 bases between them. Germline CDR1 and CDR2: SGHTA and FQGNSA. This CDR3 has 14 residues. The CDR3 spells CASSLEVGNTEAFF. Here the CDR3 DNA reads TGTGCCAGCAGCCTCGAGGTGGGGAACACTGAAGCTTTCTTT.

This chain joins TRBV19 and TRBJ2-3; 8 bases map to TRBD2. The trim removed 0 bases at V and 5 bases at J, leaving 4 bases unmatched. This CDR3 region has 15 residues. The germline CDR1 and CDR2 sequences are LNHDA and SQIVND (reference sequence). This CDR3 is CASSIDQAGVDTQYF. The CDR3 DNA reads TGTGCCAGTAGTATAGATCAAGCGGGGGTAGATACGCAGTATTTT.

The chain joins TRBV7-3 to TRBJ2-7; TRBD2 might be the D (7 bases). In germline, CDR1 is SGHTA, CDR2 FQGTGA. Trimming left V 3 bases short and J 4 bases short, with 16 bases between. There are 15 residues in the CDR3. This chain's CDR3 is CASSFYGGPSYEQYF. The CDR3 DNA reads TGTGCCAGCAGCTTTTACGGGGGGCCGAGTTACGAGCAGTACTTC.

CDR3 residues: CASSPGQPILGYTDTQYF. The CDR3 DNA reads TGCGCCAGCAGCCCGGGACAGCCGATTTTGGGATACACAGATACGCAGTATTTT. The chain joins TRBV5-1 to TRBJ2-3, with TRBD1 matching over 7 bases. J was trimmed by 2 bases and V by 4 bases; bases with no gene match: 16. The V gene's germline CDR1 is SGHRS and CDR2 YFSETQ. The CDR3 covers 18 residues.

The chain carries TRBV5-5 and TRBJ2-5; D gene ambiguous. From germline, CDR1 is SGHKS and CDR2 YYEKEE (reference sequence). The ends were cut back, 0 bases at V and 4 bases at J, with 4 bases in the middle. The CDR3 is 12 amino acids. CDR3 loop: CASSLDLETQYF. DNA for the CDR3: TGTGCCAGCAGCTTGGACTTAGAGACCCAGTACTTC.